The clone carrying this T cell receptor (beta chain) was recorded a few times. Antigen unknown. Every patient experienced relapse after autologous stem cell transplantation, and brentuximab vedotin exposure varied. Patients reached a best response of complete response, partial response or progressive disease. Only in-frame clones appear in the TCRdb table, and some are missing; sequencing was by immunoSEQ multiplex PCR. The data hold 40,000 to 45,000 clones, with roughly 73% observed a single time. This specimen belongs to a study of PD-1 blockade in classical Hodgkin lymphoma. Germline-derived CDR1 and CDR2 are MNHNS and SASEGT. Between the trimmed V and J ends, which lost 1 base and 9 bases, there was a span of 18 bases. The CDR3 runs to 15 residues. Whole-study findings and limits: The authors excluded patients who started nivolumab under 1 year after ASCT. Underlying causes for the observed repertoire differences were not defined, possibly disease activity or prior therapy. Newly diagnosed patients and complete responders had comparable diversity at baseline.

The chain has TRBV6-1 and TRBJ1-2; possibly TRBD1 for D (5 bases). This specimen consisted of peripheral blood mononuclear cells (PBMCs), obtained at baseline. The sequence derives from a human donor with classical Hodgkin lymphoma. CDR3 in amino acids: CASSEGDGFRTSYTF. The CDR3 DNA follows: TGTGCCAGCAGTGAAGGGGACGGCTTCCGGACGAGCTACACCTTC.